This is a list of T cell receptor beta chains from one sample in a study of blood T cell repertoires in COVID-19. TCRdb's copy holds only in-frame clones and misses some; the assay was immunoSEQ multiplex PCR. The table has 150,000 to 200,000 clones, more than 75% seen once. Sequenced material: peripheral blood. These receptors all stem from a man aged 65 to 79 with acute or convalescent COVID-19. The CDR3 runs from the conserved cysteine through the conserved F or W.

j_call	v_call	cdr3_aa
TRBJ1-1	TRBV27	CASSLPGTFFFF
TRBJ2-5	TRBV29-1	CSVERGIQETQYF
TRBJ2-5	TRBV5-1	CASSLAQAETQYF
TRBJ1-4	TRBV19	CASSLTGHEKLFF
TRBJ2-1	TRBV7-3	CARGLFWRNEQFF
TRBJ2-5	TRBV27	CASSERTAQETQYF
TRBJ2-2	TRBV7-2	CASSRDSPGTGELFF
TRBJ1-2	TRBV5-1	CASSLDRAGYGYTF
TRBJ2-7	TRBV5-4	CASSLPGNLHEQYF
TRBJ1-5	TRBV7-2	CASSYSAGGQPQHF
TRBJ2-3	TRBV3-1/TRBV3-2	CASSQDERSRLF
TRBJ2-3	TRBV25-1	CASSWDSLDTQYF
TRBJ2-7	TRBV5-1	CASSFDTGLVEQYF
TRBJ1-6	TRBV19	CASSLSYNSPLHF
TRBJ2-2	TRBV6-5	CASSYSNGGYTGELFF
TRBJ1-4	TRBV2	CAKGRGDRGNEKLFF
TRBJ2-7	TRBV4-1	CASSQGGGRVDEQYF
TRBJ2-3	TRBV29-1	CSALAHTDTQYF
TRBJ2-7	TRBV5-1	CASSLVLAGTYEQYF
TRBJ2-3	TRBV5-4	CASSLDSGSTDTQYF